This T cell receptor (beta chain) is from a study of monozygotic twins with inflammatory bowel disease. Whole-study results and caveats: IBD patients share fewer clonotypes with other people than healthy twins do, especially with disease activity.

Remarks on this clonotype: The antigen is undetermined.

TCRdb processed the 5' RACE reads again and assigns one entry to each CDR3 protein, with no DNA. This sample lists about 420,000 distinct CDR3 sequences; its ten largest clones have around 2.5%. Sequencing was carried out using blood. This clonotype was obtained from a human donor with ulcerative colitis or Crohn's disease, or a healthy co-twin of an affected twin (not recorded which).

CDR3 amino acids: CARENDRVPLEAFF. The chain uses TRBV2 and TRBJ1-1; TCRdb reports TRBD1, a call that lacks DNA to check it against. Germline-derived CDR1 and CDR2 are SNHLY and FYNNEI. The CDR3 totals 14 residues.